Ten or more counts support the clone carrying this T cell receptor (beta chain). Its antigen is not identified. Trimming cost V 0 bases and J 4 bases, with 10 bases left between them. Per germline, CDR1 SGHKS and CDR2 YYEKEE (reference sequence). This CDR3 contains 14 residues. This sample is part of a study of blood T cells in healthy people across ages. Notes on the study in general: Per million T cells, TCR beta diversity dropped roughly linearly as age increased.

The authors ran a second PCR of roughly 6 to 12 cycles using a sample-barcoded 5' primer and a J-beta primer mix. TCRdb independently ran MiXCR on the 5' RACE reads; one entry per CDR3 protein. The sample lists approximately 810,000 distinct CDR3 sequences, roughly 26% occurring once. Sequenced input: blood. The rearrangement uses TRBV5-5 and TRBJ1-2; D call uncertain. The TCR sequence derives from a woman of 80 years or more in good health. CDR3 in DNA: TGTGCCAGCAGCTTGGAGGGCCGCATCTATGGCTACACCTTC. Its translation is CASSLEGRIYGYTF.